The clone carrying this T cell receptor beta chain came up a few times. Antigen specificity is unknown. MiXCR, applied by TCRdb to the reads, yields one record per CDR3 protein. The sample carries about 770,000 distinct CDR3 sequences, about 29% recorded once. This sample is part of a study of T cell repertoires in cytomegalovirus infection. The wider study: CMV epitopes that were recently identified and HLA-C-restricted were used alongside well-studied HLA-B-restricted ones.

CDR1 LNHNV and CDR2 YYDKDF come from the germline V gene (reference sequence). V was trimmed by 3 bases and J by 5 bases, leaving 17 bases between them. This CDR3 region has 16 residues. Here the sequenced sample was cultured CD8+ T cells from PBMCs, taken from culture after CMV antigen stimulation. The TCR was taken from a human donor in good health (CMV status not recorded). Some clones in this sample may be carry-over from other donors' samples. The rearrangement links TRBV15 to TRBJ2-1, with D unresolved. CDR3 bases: TGTGCCACCAGCAGCGATGGGCCCGAGGTTCACAATGAGCAGTTCTTC. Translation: CATSSDGPEVHNEQFF.